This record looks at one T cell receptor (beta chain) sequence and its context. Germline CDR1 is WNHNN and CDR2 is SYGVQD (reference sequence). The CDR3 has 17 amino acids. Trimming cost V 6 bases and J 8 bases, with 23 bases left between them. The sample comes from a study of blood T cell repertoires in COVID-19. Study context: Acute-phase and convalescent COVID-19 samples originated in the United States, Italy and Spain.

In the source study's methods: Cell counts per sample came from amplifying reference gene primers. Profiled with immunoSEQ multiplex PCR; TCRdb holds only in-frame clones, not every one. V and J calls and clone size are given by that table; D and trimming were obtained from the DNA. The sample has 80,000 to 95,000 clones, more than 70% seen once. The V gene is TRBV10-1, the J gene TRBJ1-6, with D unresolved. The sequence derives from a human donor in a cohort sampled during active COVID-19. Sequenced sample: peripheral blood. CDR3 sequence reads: CASSQRVGDGVDSPLHF. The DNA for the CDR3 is TGCGCCAGCAGCCAACGTGTGGGTGACGGAGTTGATTCACCCCTCCACTTT.